This entry features one T cell receptor beta chain sequence. What it binds is not known. This record belongs to a study of cytomegalovirus exposure and HLA in healthy donors. Background on the study: A previous analysis identified 100 million or so unique TCR beta sequences derived from around 180 million T cells. Findings and caveats of the study: Association of some 18,000 TCR beta sequences with HLA alleles was found at 0.05 false discovery rate in a later analysis. Immune exposure was documented only through CMV serostatus.

PCR employed 60 Vbeta and 13 Jbeta primers. The table came from immunoSEQ multiplex PCR; TCRdb's copy has only in-frame clones and leaves some out. The data contain roughly 250,000 clones, about 80% of them seen just once; the ten biggest clones take up approximately 0.3%. What was sequenced was PBMCs. This sequence was found in a girl aged 2 to 9 in good health and CMV-seronegative.

DNA of the CDR3: TGCGCCAGCAGCGGGGGCCGATCGTCTTTCACCCAGTACTTC. Residues: CASSGGRSSFTQYF. V usage is TRBV5-1 and J usage is TRBJ2-5; maybe TRBD1 (6 bases). Germline assignment: CDR1 SGHRS and CDR2 YFSETQ. The CDR3 is 14 amino acids. V lost 4 bases and J 8 bases, leaving 18 bases between the germline ends.